A single sample is the source of the 20 T cell receptor beta chains below, sequenced in a study of Graves' ophthalmopathy and Graves' hyperthyroidism. Using RNA transcripts, the TCR beta CDR3 regions were amplified. First-round RT-PCR used HTBI primers; second-round multiplex PCR followed. In TCRdb, the multiplex PCR reads were re-called with MiXCR into one record per CDR3 protein. The data show about 740,000 distinct CDR3 sequences, 40% seen once. Sequenced material: peripheral blood. The source of these receptors is an adult man with Graves' ophthalmopathy.

The rearrangement uses TRBV11-2 and TRBJ2-3; 11 positions match TRBD1. CDR3 length equals 15 residues. Trimming cost V 7 bases and J 2 bases; bases outside gene matches: 5. In germline, CDR1 is SGHAT, CDR2 FQNNGV. CDR3 protein: CASTRDRGATDTQYF. CDR3 nucleotide sequence: TGTGCCAGCACCCGGGACAGGGGGGCCACAGATACGCAGTATTTT.

The gene calls are TRBV29-1 and TRBJ2-5; the match to TRBD2 covers 14 bases. Looked up from germline, CDR1 is SQVTM and CDR2 is ANQGSEA. V lost 4 bases, J lost 11 bases, and 3 bases stayed unmatched. CDR3 size: 12 residues. CDR3 in DNA: TGCAGCGTTGGACTAGCGGGAGGGTTTCAGTACTTC. It is translated as CSVGLAGGFQYF.

This clonotype was seen a single time. The J gene is TRBJ1-3, the V gene TRBV7-2; D is unclear. This CDR3 contains 15 residues. Per germline, CDR1 SGHTA and CDR2 FQGNSA. Trimming removed 1 base at V and 3 bases at J, with 10 bases between. The CDR3 DNA is TGTGCCAGCAGCTTAGGTTCCAAGGGTGGAAACACCATATATTTT. Protein: CASSLGSKGGNTIYF.

This clonotype was seen repeatedly, ten times or more. The chain carries TRBV11-2 and TRBJ2-7; unclear D gene. The CDR3 spans 12 residues. Trimming took off 5 bases at V and 3 bases at J, with 8 bases between the two ends. The germline V gene has CDR1 SGHAT and CDR2 FQNNGV. CDR3 DNA: TGTGCCAGCAGCGGTAGGGTCTACGAGCAGTACTTC. Its protein product is CASSGRVYEQYF.

This clonotype was seen only a few times. The chain combines TRBV13 with TRBJ1-2; a possible D gene is TRBD1 (6 bases). The CDR3 has 16 amino acids. The V gene lost 0 bases and the J gene lost 0 bases, with 11 bases spanning the gap. Germline lookup yields CDR1 PRHDT and CDR2 FYEKMQ (reference sequence). The CDR3 sequence: CASSLGTGKTNYGYTF. The CDR3 DNA sequence: TGTGCCAGCAGCTTAGGGACAGGAAAAACTAACTATGGCTACACCTTC.

The chain carries TRBV2 and TRBJ2-7, with 10 positions matching TRBD2. V was pared by 6 bases and J by 6 bases, with 8 bases of the junction left unmatched. The CDR3 is 14 residues long. Germline CDR1 SNHLY, CDR2 FYNNEI. The CDR3 DNA reads TGTGCCAGCAGATTCCCCTTAGCGGGAGGCGAGCAGTACTTC. Translated, it gives CASRFPLAGGEQYF. Variable domain in full (rest from reference TRBV2 and TRBJ2-7): EPEVTQTPSHQVTQMGQEVILRCVPISNHLYFYWYRQILGQKVEFLVSFYNNEISEKSEIFDDQFSVERPDGSNFTLKIRSTKLEDSAMYFCASRFPLAGGEQYFGPGTRLTVT.

This clonotype was recorded a few times. The chain recombines TRBV2 with TRBJ2-7, with D possibly TRBD2 on 5 matching bases. V dropped 6 bases and J dropped 2 bases, with 8 bases sitting between them. There are 12 residues in the CDR3. Germline V gives CDR1 SNHLY, CDR2 FYNNEI. The chain's CDR3 is CASRVGAYEQYF. DNA for the CDR3: TGTGCCAGCAGGGTCGGGGCCTACGAGCAGTACTTC.

Details on this clonotype: One base away lies a much larger clone, so this may be a sequencing read error. The chain carries TRBV11-1 and TRBJ2-5; unclear D gene. The CDR3 spans 15 residues. In germline, CDR1 is SGHAT, CDR2 FQDESV (reference sequence). The CDR3 DNA reads TGTGCCAGCAGCCCCCCCCAGCCGGGCGGAGAGACCCGGTACTTC. Translated, it gives CASSPPQPGGETRYF. The variable domain in full, completed from reference TRBV11-1 and TRBJ2-5, reads EAEVAQSPRYKITEKSQAVAFWCDPISGHATLYWYRQILGQGPELLVQFQDESVVDDSQLPKDRFSAERLKGVDSTLKIQPAELGDSAMYLCASSPPQPGGETRYFGPGTRLLVL.

This clonotype was seen just once. Germline is not matched at one junction end, which may reflect a read error. J is TRBJ2-6 and V is TRBV7-9; D may be TRBD1 (5 bases). Germline V gene sequence: CDR1 SEHNR, CDR2 FQNEAQ (reference sequence). The CDR3 covers 16 residues. CDR3 coding DNA: TGTGCCAGCAGCGGATCGACAGCTTCTGGGGCCGACGTCCTGACTTTC. Translation: CASSGSTASGADVLTF.

The V gene is TRBV6-2 or TRBV6-3, the J gene TRBJ1-4; D not certain. Germline V gives CDR1 MNHEY, CDR2 SVGEGT. The length of the CDR3 is 13 residues. The V gene lost 4 bases and the J gene lost 3 bases, with 6 bases spanning the gap. The DNA of the CDR3 is TGTGCCAGCAGTTGGAGCCCTAATGAAAAACTGTTTTTT. It encodes CASSWSPNEKLFF.

Points on this clonotype: One junction end disagrees with the germline gene, perhaps due to a read error. The chain uses TRBV10-3 and TRBJ1-1; possible D gene TRBD1, 5 bases. Germline CDR1 and CDR2: ENHRY and SYGVKD. CDR3 length: 17 amino acids. CDR3 in DNA: TGTGCCAGCAGTTACCGCCGGGGGAGCAGGAGGAACACTGAAGCTTTCTTT. Translation: CASSYRRGSRRNTEAFF.

This clonotype showed up many times. The chain links TRBV15 to TRBJ2-5; D may be TRBD1 (6 bases). The ends were cut back, 0 bases at V and 1 base at J, with 9 bases in the middle. Germline-derived CDR1 and CDR2 are LNHNV and YYDKDF (reference sequence). The CDR3 is 15 amino acids. The CDR3 here is CATSRDRDTQETQYF. The CDR3 nucleotides read TGTGCCACCAGCAGAGACCGGGACACCCAAGAGACCCAGTACTTC.

The CDR3 DNA reads TGTGCCAGCAGTTACGGGGGGGGACAGGGCAGTTCACCCCTCCACTTT. Translation: CASSYGGGQGSSPLHF. The genes are TRBV6-5 and TRBJ1-6, with 9 positions matching TRBD1. V trimming: 2 bases; J trimming: 9 bases; junction bases outside the gene matches: 8. Germline CDR1 and CDR2: MNHEY and SVGAGI. The CDR3 runs 16 residues.

This rearrangement joins TRBV20-1 to TRBJ2-5, with TRBD2 matching over 11 bases. The CDR3 has 14 residues. Germline values: CDR1 DFQATT, CDR2 SNEGSKA (reference sequence). After removal of 4 bases from V and 5 bases from J, the junction contained 6 bases not matched to a gene. The CDR3 spells CSATIAGGGETQYF. The CDR3 nucleotides are TGCAGTGCTACTATAGCGGGAGGGGGGGAGACCCAGTACTTC.

Here the CDR3 DNA reads TGTGCCAGCAGCGTAGCGACTAGCGGGCCCCGCCCCCTCTACGAGCAGTACTTC. Translating gives CASSVATSGPRPLYEQYF. This chain connects TRBV9 to TRBJ2-7, with TRBD2 matching 10 bases. The CDR3 has 18 residues. Losses at the gene ends were 0 bases for V and 3 bases for J; bases not matched to a gene: 12. Germline V gene data show CDR1 as SGDLS and CDR2 as YYNGEE. Using reference TRBV9 and TRBJ2-7 for the parts outside the CDR3, the full variable domain is DSGVTQTPKHLITATGQRVTLRCSPRSGDLSVYWYQQSLDQGLQFLIQYYNGEERAKGNILERFSAQQFPDLHSELNLSSLELGDSALYFCASSVATSGPRPLYEQYFGPGTRLTVT.

This clonotype was observed at least ten times. The chain couples TRBV7-9 to TRBJ1-1; D uncertain. The CDR3 spans 14 residues. Germline values: CDR1 SEHNR, CDR2 FQNEAQ (reference sequence). V lost 1 base and J 2 bases, leaving 8 bases between the germline ends. The CDR3 DNA is TGTGCCAGCAGCTTAGTGAGGCACAACACTGAAGCTTTCTTT. Its translation is CASSLVRHNTEAFF.

The CDR3 loop is CASSLQAITTNEKLFF. The CDR3 DNA reads as TGTGCCAGCAGCCTTCAAGCGATCACAACTAATGAAAAACTGTTTTTT. The V call is TRBV9, the J call TRBJ1-4; D is unresolved. The germline V and J ends were trimmed by 4 bases and 0 bases, with 13 bases remaining between them. The CDR3 length is 16 residues. Germline V gene sequence: CDR1 SGDLS, CDR2 YYNGEE. Variable domain in full (rest from reference TRBV9 and TRBJ1-4): DSGVTQTPKHLITATGQRVTLRCSPRSGDLSVYWYQQSLDQGLQFLIQYYNGEERAKGNILERFSAQQFPDLHSELNLSSLELGDSALYFCASSLQAITTNEKLFFGSGTQLSVL.

This clonotype was counted ten times or more. J is TRBJ2-6 and V is TRBV12-3 or TRBV12-4; no firm D call. CDR3 size: 14 residues. V shed 6 bases and J shed 2 bases, with 8 bases lying between them. The CDR3 DNA reads TGTGCCAGCAGACAGAGCCCTGGGGCCAACGTCCTGACTTTC. Protein product: CASRQSPGANVLTF.

The chain recombines TRBV6-1 with TRBJ2-3, with 7 bases matching TRBD2. Trimming took 2 bases from V and 6 from J; bases not matched to a gene: 5. The CDR3 has 14 amino acids. CDR1 is MNHNS, CDR2 SASEGT, per germline. CDR3 nucleotides: TGTGCCAGCAGTGAACTAGCGGAGGCGGATACGCAGTATTTT. Amino acid sequence: CASSELAEADTQYF.

CDR3 DNA: TGTGCCAGCAGTGAATCGGCTAGCGGCTACACCTTC. This codes for CASSESASGYTF. The V gene is TRBV25-1, the J gene TRBJ1-2; D unclear. This CDR3 spans 12 amino acids. V shed 1 base and J shed 8 bases, with 8 bases lying between them. Germline V gives CDR1 MGHDK, CDR2 SYGVNS.